This T cell receptor beta chain emerged from a study of cytomegalovirus exposure and HLA in healthy donors. There are 16 residues in the CDR3. V was pared by 5 bases and J by 2 bases, with 16 bases between. CDR1 and CDR2 from the germline V gene are SGHAT and FQNNGV. Vbeta (60) and Jbeta (13) primers were used in the PCR. Profiling relied on immunoSEQ multiplex PCR, and the TCRdb table lists in-frame clones only, not all of them. The sample has some 170,000 clones; roughly 80% are singletons. A remark on this clone: What it recognizes is unknown.

Study-level findings and limits: Accurate HLA-A and HLA-B prediction from TCR beta sequences was reported for most subjects. As a later analysis revealed, most CMV-associated TCR beta chains appeared HLA-restricted. It was taken for granted in presence/absence analyses that sequencing depth across donors was roughly uniform. Donor immune exposure was known only as CMV serostatus.

The clonotype originates from a girl between 2 and 10 years old in good health and CMV-seropositive. Specimen: PBMCs. The chain is built from TRBV11-2 and TRBJ2-1, with TRBD2 as a possible D gene (5 bases). CDR3 bases: TGTGCCAGCAGCCACCTTAGGGAGTTTCCCTACAATGAGCAGTTCTTC. Translation gives CASSHLREFPYNEQFF.